This T cell receptor beta chain was sequenced in a study of vaccination effects on CD4 cells after COVID-19 (dated by TCRdb to the early 2020s). Regarding the study in general: In the ViraFEST assay, PBMC were stimulated with viral peptide pools, and antigen-specific CD4+ T cell clonotypes were then identified by expansion using TCR sequencing. Across the study, the median time from the second dose to post-vaccine sampling was 72 days (range 14 to 241). Approximately 2 million PBMC per well were cultured in IMDM with about 5.1% human AB serum, 10 IU/ml IL-2 and gentamicin, plus 10 ug/ml peptides. The study compared SARS-CoV-2 spike-specific CD4+ TCR repertoires before and after mRNA vaccination in COVID-19 convalescent patients and infection-naive vaccine recipients. Altogether, approximately 10 COVID-19 convalescent patients and several SARS-CoV-2-naive healthy vaccine recipients made up the full study. In the study, cultures from other donors were sequenced using the Oncomine TCR Beta short-read assay on an Illumina iSeq 100.

On this clone itself: It has no known antigen specificity. Per-nucleotide qualities are absent, and no much larger clonotype sits a single base away.

The method was the immunoSEQ multiplex PCR assay. DNA from the cultured, isolated CD4+ T cells was subjected to TCR beta CDR3 sequencing. Turning to the authors' computational methods: Non-productive TCR sequences were discarded, and reads were trimmed to the CDR3 region, with only CDR3s of 7 or more amino acids retained. Antigen-specific clonotypes were identified using the MANAFEST web app by comparison of expansion in peptide wells against reference cultures. To count as positive, a clone had to show expansion at FDR<0.05 compared with the reference and with all other wells, an odds ratio above 5, and a frequency above 0.1% in two replicate wells. A clonotype was called cross-reactive if it was significantly expanded both in SARS-CoV-2 spike wells and in at least one common cold coronavirus spike condition. CDR3 similarity was assessed by Levenshtein distance using the stringdist R package, and unrooted trees were constructed with ape in R 3.6.1. TCRdb holds this immuneACCESS table with in-frame rearrangements only. Some clones are missing; in checked studies, unresolved V genes explain under half, and the rest has no known cause. The D gene and trimming were derived from the DNA, and the V and J assignments and clone size from that table. The sample table records approximately 74,000 clones; 73% of these occur just once. The ten top clones hold roughly 2.1% of the sample.

The CDR3 goes from the cysteine to the phenylalanine over 15 residues. Just the 45-base CDR3 DNA is kept, in frame starting at base 1. CDR1 and CDR2 are drawn from the germline V gene (reference sequence): LNHDA, SQIVND. V ends up 6 bases short and J 4 bases short, with an unmatched junction base count of 6. Results the study describes overall, beyond this receptor: At late post-vaccination timepoints, both infection-induced and vaccine-induced clones showed marked clonal contraction, consistent with waning T cell responses. In healthy vaccine recipients, vaccine-induced clones were almost all SARS-CoV-2 mono-reactive, with only 1 of 255 being cross-reactive with common cold coronaviruses. The study was limited by a small number of convalescent patients, and early post-infection timepoints were lacking.

After more than nine days of culture, CD4+ T cells were isolated with the EasySep CD4+ T cell isolation kit. Two doses of either the BNT162b2 or the mRNA-1273 mRNA SARS-CoV-2 vaccine were administered to participants. Negative nucleocapsid antibody results before and after vaccination confirmed that the healthy vaccine recipients had no prior SARS-CoV-2 infection. Half of the culture medium was replaced with fresh IL-2-containing medium on days 3 and 7. Unless otherwise noted, each peptide stimulation condition was cultured in triplicate wells. Using Ficoll-Paque Plus gradient centrifugation, PBMC were separated from whole blood and then either used fresh or cryopreserved at -140C. The QIAamp micro DNA kit was used to extract genomic DNA from the cultured CD4+ T cells.

This chain joins TRBV19 to TRBJ2-2; 9 bases in the junction line up with TRBD1. The source material was CD4+ T cells from PBMCs cultured without peptide, sampled after COVID-19 vaccination. This receptor was obtained from a human donor who received a COVID-19 vaccine. The encoded CDR3 is CASSVGQGTTGELFF. DNA sequence: TGTGCCAGTAGCGTCGGACAGGGGACCACCGGGGAGCTGTTTTTT.